This T cell receptor (beta chain) originates from a study of shared clonotypes between healthy human individuals (dated by TCRdb to 2018 to 2021). Context from the whole study: The cohort included three men and a couple of women between 18 and 49 years of age. Per donor, three plates each were used for CD4 naive and CD4 memory, two for CD8 naive, and one for CD8 memory. Blood TCR repertoires of a handful of healthy adults were deeply sequenced to estimate repertoire size and the extent of clonotype sharing between individuals. Different laboratories and diverse techniques were used to prepare libraries and sequence TCR repertoires, to increase sequencing depth and limit assay-specific biases. Leukapheresis yielded between about 0.85 and 10 billion PBMCs per donor.

This clone was seen more than once but under ten times. The specificity of this receptor is unknown. No much larger clone exists at a distance of one base, and base qualities are not known. From the germline V gene (reference sequence), CDR1 is LNHDA and CDR2 is SQIVND. The cysteine opens and the phenylalanine closes a CDR3 of 14 amino acids. The CDR3 DNA has 42 bases and is translated from base 1. Here V drops 11 bases and J drops 3 bases, and the junction holds 9 bases not matched to any gene. The paper's findings and limits, for the study overall: Naive subsets generally had larger estimated clonotype richness than memory subsets. The genetic and exposure-history diversity represented was limited by the small number of donors. Compared with non-shared clonotypes, the clonotypes found in all four sorted-subset donors had higher generation probabilities. Sampling was limited to blood, and TCR repertoires in tissue likely differ from TCR repertoires in blood. Incomplete sequencing was indicated by rarefaction of sorted-subset datasets, despite the large sequencing depth. Pairwise subsampling led to the expectation that sequencing depth would affect the degree of clonotype sharing among donors. Sharing across a handful of donors was observed for approximately 5% of naive CD4, about 4% of naive CD8, around 2.5% of memory CD4, and about 0.38% of memory CD8 clonotypes.

TCR CDR3 regions were amplified from genomic DNA by multiplex PCR using the deep immunoSEQ assay. Extracted genomic DNA from each cell subset was distributed evenly across all wells of several immunoSEQ 96-well plates, and each plate was treated as a replicate. Each replicate PCR for sorted subsets received about 200 ng genomic DNA, equal to about 30,000 T cell genomes. Purified libraries were quantified with a Qubit 3.0 fluorometer, sized on a Bioanalyzer 2100, and re-quantified with the KAPA Library Quantification kit. A separate single-read 150-cycle Illumina NextSeq 550 flow cell was used to sequence each immunoSEQ 96-well plate. The original pipeline was this. Because the immunoSEQ output held only junctional sequences and lacked quality scores, the filtering could not match the filtering applied to full-length reads. Sequences were annotated with PyIR, a Python wrapper for IgBLAST v1.9, using IMGT germline references to assign V/J genes and CDR3. Any read was removed if the V/J assignment was weak (E-value above 1e-6), the CDR3 was missing, or the read contained stop codons, out-of-frame junctions, or ambiguous translated residues. V3J clonotypes were defined as sequences sharing the same inferred V gene, J gene, and CDR3 amino acid sequence. To compute the percentage overlap between repertoires, the number of shared unique clonotypes was divided by the size of the smaller repertoire. RTK rarefaction, the Chao1 estimator, and Recon v2.1 estimates of unobserved clonotypes were used to assess repertoire richness. OLGA was used to compute generation probabilities for all TCRbeta clonotypes that the gDNA method yielded from a handful of donors. This immuneACCESS table, as held by TCRdb, lists in-frame sequences with V and J called but not all clones. Of the missing ones, under half trace to an unresolved V gene in checked studies; the others have no known cause. The DNA was the basis for D and trimming; V, J and clone size are from that table. This sample is represented by roughly 1,100,000 clones; about 76% of them were singletons. Approximately 1.3% of the sample comes from the top ten.

The donors were healthy, HIV-negative adults who had no recently reported acute infections or vaccinations. Every donor was a Caucasian adult residing in Nashville, Tennessee, USA. Magnetic negative selection was used to enrich CD4+ T cells, after which naive cells were positively selected on CD45RA and the negative fraction became the memory subset. Blood was obtained by leukapheresis, after which PBMCs were separated by Ficoll-Histopaque density gradient centrifugation and cryopreserved in liquid nitrogen vapor phase. Analytical flow cytometry was used to check the purity and quantity of each magnetically sorted T cell population. Genomic DNA was isolated from each sorted fraction and quantified by UV absorbance on a Nanodrop 2000c.

The sequence was collected from a man between 18 and 29 years old in good health. The chain is assembled from TRBV19 and TRBJ1-2; TRBD1 agrees with 10 junctional bases. Sequenced input: memory CD4+ T cells sorted from blood. Explained via the paper, the cell subset or site label denotes: CD45RA-negative fraction. CDR3 protein: CASHEGQGYYGYTF. The nucleotide sequence reads TGTGCCTCACATGAGGGACAGGGGTACTATGGCTACACCTTC.